The entry that follows covers one T cell receptor (beta chain) sequence. The V end lost 2 bases, the J end lost 6 bases, and 21 bases lay between the germline ends. CDR1 is SGHRS, CDR2 YFSETQ, per germline. CDR3 size: 16 residues. Original analysis: Amplified reference gene primers provided the basis for estimating nucleated cell counts. Produced via immunoSEQ multiplex PCR; TCRdb's table is partial and in-frame only. For V, J and clone size, that table is used; D and trimming come from the DNA. The sample has approximately 270,000 clones; over 75% are singletons. The sample comes from a study of blood T cell repertoires in COVID-19. Study-wide context: From T cells, B-cell-depleted T cells, or PBMCs came the material, which was cDNA or gDNA.

Sequenced: peripheral blood. The source of this sequence is a woman aged 65 to 85 with acute or convalescent COVID-19. V gene TRBV5-1 combines with J gene TRBJ2-7; D possibly corresponds to TRBD2 (5 bases). The CDR3 DNA reads TGCGCCAGCAGCTTAAGTATTGGGGAGAGAGCCGTCGAGCAGTACTTC. This encodes CASSLSIGERAVEQYF.